These 11 T cell receptor beta chains came from one sample sequenced in a study of blood T cell repertoires in COVID-19. The assay was immunoSEQ multiplex PCR, and TCRdb's table has in-frame clones only and misses some. Here the sample spans around 450,000 clones, around 89% being singletons. Sequencing was carried out using peripheral blood. These receptors were collected from a woman in her thirties with acute or convalescent COVID-19.

This clone came up once. The chain combines TRBV9 with TRBJ2-3, with 10 bases aligning to TRBD2. V was pared by 0 bases and J by 6 bases, with 7 bases of the junction left unmatched. This CDR3 comprises 16 residues. CDR1 SGDLS and CDR2 YYNGEE come from the germline V gene. CDR3 DNA sequence: TGTGCCAGCAGCGTAGCTCAGCGGGGGGGCCTGGATACGCAGTATTTT. The encoded protein is CASSVAQRGGLDTQYF.

The V gene is TRBV12-3 or TRBV12-4, the J gene TRBJ2-1, with D possibly being TRBD2 (6 bases). Trimming stripped 5 bases from V and 15 bases from J, with 20 bases between. This CDR3 is built from 13 residues. CDR3 amino acids: CASSLRGTPDPFF. CDR3 coding DNA: TGTGCCAGCAGTCTACGGGGGACTCCCGATCCGTTCTTC.

The DNA of the CDR3 is TGTGCCAGCAGCTTTGAGGGGGGGCGGGACTATGGCTACACCTTC. It encodes CASSFEGGRDYGYTF. V gene TRBV11-1 combines with J gene TRBJ1-2; D might be TRBD1 (6 bases). The V end was cut by 3 bases, the J end by 3 bases, with 14 bases between. The CDR3 spans 15 residues. Germline lookup yields CDR1 SGHAT and CDR2 FQDESV (reference sequence).

The rearrangement links TRBV11-2 to TRBJ2-1; D ambiguous. This CDR3 spans 17 amino acids. Germline V gene lookup returns CDR1 SGHAT and CDR2 FQNNGV. V was cut by 0 bases and J by 0 bases, with 12 bases left in between. This CDR3 reads CASSLDGYLSSYNEQFF. CDR3 DNA: TGTGCCAGCAGCTTAGACGGTTACCTTAGCTCCTACAATGAGCAGTTCTTC.

This chain joins TRBV2 and TRBJ1-1; D is ambiguous. The CDR3 consists of 14 residues. The germline V gene has CDR1 SNHLY and CDR2 FYNNEI. Deletions cut 4 bases from V and 0 bases from J, with 9 bases between. The CDR3 DNA sequence: TGTGCCAGCAGTGTGGTGGCCGTGAACACTGAAGCTTTCTTT. Translation: CASSVVAVNTEAFF.

The chain recombines TRBV30 with TRBJ1-6; 11 bases agree with TRBD1. Trimming at V came to 2 bases and at J to 0 bases, leaving 3 bases not matched to a gene. Germline V gene lookup returns CDR1 GTSNPN and CDR2 SVGIG (reference sequence). This CDR3 is built from 17 residues. For the CDR3, the DNA is TGTGCCTGGAGTCCCGGGACAGGGGGCTCCTATAATTCACCCCTCCACTTT. Amino acid sequence: CAWSPGTGGSYNSPLHF.

This rearrangement joins TRBV18 to TRBJ1-3; D gene ambiguous. The germline gives CDR1 KGHSH, CDR2 LQKENI. The CDR3 spans 15 residues. Between the trimmed V and J ends, which lost 3 bases and 0 bases, there was a span of 9 bases. For the CDR3, the DNA is TGTGCCAGCTCACCTGAGGGTCACTCTGGAAACACCATATATTTT. Protein sequence: CASSPEGHSGNTIYF.

The chain employs TRBV7-2 and TRBJ1-5; weak D call: TRBD1 (5 bases). This CDR3 region has 13 residues. Germline V gives CDR1 SGHTA, CDR2 FQGNSA. Trimming stripped 5 bases from V and 6 bases from J, with 11 bases between. As DNA, the CDR3 is TGTGCCAGCAGCACCCAGGGCGGTCAGCCCCAGCATTTT. Encoded protein: CASSTQGGQPQHF.

This clone was counted only a few times. This sequence joins TRBV13 and TRBJ1-3; TRBD1 matches at 8 bases. V lost 6 bases and J lost 0; bases outside the gene matches: 4. Germline V gene sequence: CDR1 PRHDT, CDR2 FYEKMQ (reference sequence). The CDR3 spans 15 residues. CDR3 sequence reads: CASRRQGSSGNTIYF. The CDR3 DNA sequence: TGTGCCAGCAGGAGACAGGGGTCCTCTGGAAACACCATATATTTT.

This rearrangement joins TRBV5-1 to TRBJ1-4, with D possibly being TRBD1 (5 bases). The CDR3 is made up of 16 amino acids. The germline V and J ends were trimmed by 4 bases and 7 bases, with 20 bases remaining between them. Germline V gene sequence: CDR1 SGHRS, CDR2 YFSETQ. The CDR3 region has the DNA TGCGCCAGCAGCGACCCGGGGGACGTAGGAGGTGAAAAACTGTTTTTT. It translates to CASSDPGDVGGEKLFF.

This sequence joins TRBV19 and TRBJ1-5; no definite D call. The germline CDR1 and CDR2 sequences are LNHDA and SQIVND (reference sequence). The CDR3 contains 18 residues. Trimming cost V 0 bases and J 5 bases, with 20 bases left between them. CDR3 amino acids: CASSIDLSSGPAHQPQHF. The CDR3 nucleotides are TGTGCCAGTAGTATAGATTTAAGTTCAGGTCCGGCTCATCAGCCCCAGCATTTT.